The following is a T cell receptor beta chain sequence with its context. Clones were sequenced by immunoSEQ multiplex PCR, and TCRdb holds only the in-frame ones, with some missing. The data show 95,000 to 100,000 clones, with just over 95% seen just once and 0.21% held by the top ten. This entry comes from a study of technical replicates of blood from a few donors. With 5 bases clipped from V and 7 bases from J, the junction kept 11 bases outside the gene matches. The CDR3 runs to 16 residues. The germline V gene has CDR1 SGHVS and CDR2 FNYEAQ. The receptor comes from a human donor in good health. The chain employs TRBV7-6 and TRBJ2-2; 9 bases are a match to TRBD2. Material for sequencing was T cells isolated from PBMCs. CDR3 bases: TGTGCCAGCAGCCCCCCCATGCGGGGGGGGCACGGGGAGCTGTTTTTT. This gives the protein CASSPPMRGGHGELFF.